This TCR beta chain is drawn from a study of early T cells in non-severe SARS-CoV-2 infection. J lost 2 bases, V lost 7 bases, and 6 bases had no gene match. Per the germline V gene, CDR1 is KGHDR and CDR2 is SFDVKD. The length of the CDR3 is 15 residues. TCRdb redid the calling of the 5' RACE reads with MiXCR, one entry per CDR3 protein. The table shows roughly 75,000 distinct CDR3 sequences, with roughly 12% occurring only once. The chain joins TRBV24-1 to TRBJ2-5; 10 bases fit TRBD2. This receptor was identified in an adult who was a healthcare worker with PCR-confirmed SARS-CoV-2 infection or an uninfected control (not recorded which). Sequencing input: whole blood. The CDR3 protein is CATSLAGDPQETQYF. CDR3 nucleotide sequence: TGTGCCACCAGCCTAGCGGGAGACCCTCAAGAGACCCAGTACTTC.